The clone carrying this T cell receptor (beta chain) was seen just once. Authors' analysis steps: Reference gene primer amplification yielded estimated nucleated cell counts. The method was immunoSEQ multiplex PCR; TCRdb's version includes in-frame clones alone and lacks a portion of them. D and trimming come from the DNA, and the V and J calls and clone size come from that table. The sample has approximately 210,000 clones; 80% to 90% are singletons. The CDR3 spans 15 residues. Germline V gives CDR1 SGHTA, CDR2 FQGTGA. V was clipped by 5 bases and J by 1 base; unmatched bases: 3. These data come from a study of blood T cell repertoires in COVID-19. In the study overall: The analysed material was cDNA or gDNA that came from T cells, B-cell-depleted T cells, or PBMCs.

Sequenced: peripheral blood. The V call is TRBV7-3, the J call TRBJ2-1, with 9 bases aligning to TRBD2. This sequence was found in a man over 45 with active or convalescent COVID-19. CDR3 DNA sequence: TGTGCCAGCAGCGATAGCGGGAGTTCCTACAATGAGCAGTTCTTC. Protein product: CASSDSGSSYNEQFF.